This T cell receptor beta chain emerged from a study of technical replicates of blood from a handful of donors. The table came from immunoSEQ multiplex PCR; TCRdb's copy has only in-frame clones and leaves some out. The sample lists approximately 85,000 clones, approximately 90% occurring once. This receptor was obtained from a human donor in good health. Specimen: T cells isolated from PBMCs.

In DNA form, the CDR3 reads TGTGCCAGCAGCCCCATAGTCGGGGGAGCGACCCAGTACTTC. This codes for CASSPIVGGATQYF. The chain uses TRBV14 and TRBJ2-5; possibly TRBD2 for D (6 bases). V gave up 4 bases and J gave up 7 bases, with 16 bases separating them. Germline CDR1 SGHDN, CDR2 FVKESK. The CDR3 has 14 amino acids.